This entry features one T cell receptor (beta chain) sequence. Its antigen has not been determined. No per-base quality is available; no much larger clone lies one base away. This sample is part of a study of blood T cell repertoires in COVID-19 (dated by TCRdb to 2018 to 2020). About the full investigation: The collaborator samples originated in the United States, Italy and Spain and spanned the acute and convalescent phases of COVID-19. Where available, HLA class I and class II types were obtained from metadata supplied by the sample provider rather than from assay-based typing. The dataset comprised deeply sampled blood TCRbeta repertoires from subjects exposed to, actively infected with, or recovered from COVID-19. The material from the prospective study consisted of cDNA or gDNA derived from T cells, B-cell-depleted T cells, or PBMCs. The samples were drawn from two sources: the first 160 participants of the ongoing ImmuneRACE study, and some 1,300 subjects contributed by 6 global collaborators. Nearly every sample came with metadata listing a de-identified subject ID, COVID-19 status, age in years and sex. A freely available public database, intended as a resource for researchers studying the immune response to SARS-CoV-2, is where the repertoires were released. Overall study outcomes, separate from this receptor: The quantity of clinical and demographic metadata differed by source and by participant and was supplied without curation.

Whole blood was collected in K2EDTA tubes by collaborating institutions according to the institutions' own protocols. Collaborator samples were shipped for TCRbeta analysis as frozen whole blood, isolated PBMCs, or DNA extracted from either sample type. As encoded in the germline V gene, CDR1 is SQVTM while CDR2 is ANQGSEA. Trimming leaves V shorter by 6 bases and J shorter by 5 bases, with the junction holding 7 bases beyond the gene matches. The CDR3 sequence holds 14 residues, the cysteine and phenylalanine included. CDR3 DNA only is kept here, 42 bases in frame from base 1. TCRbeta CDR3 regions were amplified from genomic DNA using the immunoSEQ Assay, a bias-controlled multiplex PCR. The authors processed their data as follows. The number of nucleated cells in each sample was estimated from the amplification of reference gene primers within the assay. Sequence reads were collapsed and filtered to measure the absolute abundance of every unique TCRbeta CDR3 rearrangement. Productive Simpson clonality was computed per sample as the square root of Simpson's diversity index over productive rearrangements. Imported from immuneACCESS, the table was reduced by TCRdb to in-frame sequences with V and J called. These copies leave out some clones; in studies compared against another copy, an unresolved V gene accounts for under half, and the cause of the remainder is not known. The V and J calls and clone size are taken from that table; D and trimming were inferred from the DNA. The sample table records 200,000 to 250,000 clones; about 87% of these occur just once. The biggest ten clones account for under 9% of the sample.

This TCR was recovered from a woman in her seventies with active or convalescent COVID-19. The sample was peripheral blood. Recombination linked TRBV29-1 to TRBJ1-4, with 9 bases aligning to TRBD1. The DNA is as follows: TGCAGCGTCGCCCCTGGGACAGGGAATGAAAAACTGTTTTTT. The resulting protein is CSVAPGTGNEKLFF.